A single sample is the source of the 25 T cell receptor beta chains below, sequenced in a study of CD8 T cells in Susac syndrome. After extraction with the RNeasy kit, 0.5 to 1 ug of the RNA was reverse transcribed using random hexamers. A single record per CDR3 protein comes from TCRdb applying MiXCR to the immunoSEQ multiplex PCR reads. The table shows a few hundred thousand distinct CDR3 sequences, with about 94% occurring only once. Sequenced material: CD8+ T cells from PBMCs. Receptors were obtained from a human donor with multiple sclerosis.

The gene calls are TRBV20-1 and TRBJ1-2, with D possibly TRBD1 on 5 matching bases. Trimming pared 0 bases from V and 3 bases from J, leaving 11 bases between. The CDR3 is 14 residues long. Germline V gives CDR1 DFQATT, CDR2 SNEGSKA (reference sequence). CDR3 in amino acids: CSARDIRADYGYTF. The CDR3 DNA sequence: TGCAGTGCTAGAGATATCAGGGCAGACTATGGCTACACCTTC.

The CDR3 region is CASTEGISGDEQYF. The DNA for the CDR3 is TGTGCCAGCACCGAGGGGATTTCTGGCGACGAGCAGTACTTC. J is TRBJ2-7 and V is TRBV12-3 or TRBV12-4; D may correspond to TRBD1 or TRBD2 (5 bases each). This CDR3 spans 14 amino acids. Trimming took 7 bases from V and 5 from J, leaving 18 bases between them.

The chain links TRBV6-1 to TRBJ2-7; D may match TRBD1 or TRBD2 (6 bases each). Germline CDR1 is MNHNS and CDR2 is SASEGT. CDR3 length equals 13 residues. Trimming took 7 bases from V and 2 from J, leaving 12 bases between them. Here the CDR3 reads CASKGDLTYEQYF. In nucleotides, the CDR3 is TGTGCCAGCAAGGGGGACTTAACCTACGAGCAGTACTTC.

This clonotype was recorded once. J is TRBJ2-1 and V is TRBV9; 11 positions agree with TRBD2. With V trimmed by 0 bases and J by 7 bases, 3 bases remained unmatched. Germline CDR1 reads SGDLS; CDR2 reads YYNGEE. This CDR3 has 15 residues. In DNA form, the CDR3 reads TGTGCCAGCAGCGTAGATTTAGCGGGAGGGAATGAGCAGTTCTTC. This sequence encodes CASSVDLAGGNEQFF.

The chain joins TRBV5-6 to TRBJ1-1, with unresolved D. Trimming took off 2 bases at V and 8 bases at J, with 7 bases between the two ends. The CDR3 contains 11 residues. Germline loops: CDR1 SGHDT, CDR2 YYEEEE. CDR3 protein: CASSFVGEAFF. The CDR3 bases are TGTGCCAGCAGCTTTGTTGGGGAAGCTTTCTTT.

This chain links TRBV30 with TRBJ2-5; 13 nucleotides agree with TRBD2. Germline-derived CDR1 and CDR2 are GTSNPN and SVGIG (reference sequence). The CDR3 loop spans 16 amino acids. J was trimmed by 0 bases and V by 5 bases; bases with no gene match: 6. CDR3 DNA: TGTGCCTGGCGACTAGCGGGGGGCGCCCACCAAGAGACCCAGTACTTC. It is translated as CAWRLAGGAHQETQYF.

The chain combines TRBV12-3 or TRBV12-4 with TRBJ2-3; perhaps TRBD2 as D (5 bases). V was pared by 1 base and J by 4 bases, with 9 bases between. The CDR3 covers 14 residues. The CDR3 loop reads CASSLGTLADTQYF. In DNA form, the CDR3 reads TGTGCCAGCAGTTTAGGGACTCTGGCAGATACGCAGTATTTT.

J is TRBJ2-7 and V is TRBV5-1, with TRBD1 matching 9 bases. Germline values: CDR1 SGHRS, CDR2 YFSETQ. The junction had 6 bases not matched to a gene; V was cut back by 0 bases and J by 5 bases. The CDR3 contains 15 residues. This chain's CDR3 is CASSLGGGQGHEQYF. Written as DNA, the CDR3 is TGCGCCAGCAGCTTGGGGGGGGGACAGGGCCACGAGCAGTACTTC.

The CDR3 DNA follows: TGTGCCAGCAGCCTTAGGACAGGGCCGACCCAGTACTTC. Amino acids: CASSLRTGPTQYF. The chain combines TRBV7-9 with TRBJ2-5, with 8 bases lining up with TRBD1. This CDR3 region has 13 residues. Germline V CDR1 and CDR2: SEHNR, FQNEAQ (reference sequence). Germline trimming cut 5 bases from V and 7 bases from J; bases unmatched to any gene: 6.

V and J are TRBV20-1 and TRBJ2-5, with TRBD2 matching over 8 bases. CDR1 DFQATT and CDR2 SNEGSKA come from the germline V gene (reference sequence). The CDR3 spans 15 residues. The junction had 7 bases not matched to a gene; V was cut back by 1 base and J by 3 bases. The CDR3 loop is CSARAREAHKETQYF. CDR3 coding DNA: TGCAGTGCTAGAGCGCGGGAGGCTCATAAAGAGACCCAGTACTTC.

The gene calls are TRBV20-1 and TRBJ2-1; no reliable D call. The CDR3 covers 12 residues. The germline CDR1 and CDR2 sequences are DFQATT and SNEGSKA (reference sequence). V lost 3 bases to trimming and J lost 8 bases, with 11 bases between them. CDR3 sequence (DNA): TGCAGTGCTAGGGACCGGATGGATGAGCAGTTCTTC. This translates into CSARDRMDEQFF.

V and J are TRBV12-3 or TRBV12-4 and TRBJ2-5; the D gene is possibly TRBD2 (6 bases). This CDR3 has 15 amino acids. Trimming cost V 10 bases and J 2 bases, with 20 bases left between them. CDR3 bases: TGTGCCATTCAAGCCGCTAGCGATATACAAGAGACCCAGTACTTC. Translating gives CAIQAASDIQETQYF.

This sequence joins TRBV4-1 and TRBJ2-7, with 8 bases lining up with TRBD1. This CDR3 has 15 residues. Looked up from germline, CDR1 is MGHRA and CDR2 is YSYEKL. The trim removed 3 bases at V and 3 bases at J, leaving 7 bases unmatched. The CDR3 DNA follows: TGCGCCAGCAGCCAGGTTAGGACAGGGTACTACGAGCAGTACTTC. Residues: CASSQVRTGYYEQYF.

The DNA of the CDR3 is TGTGCCAGCAGCGGAAGCGGGAGTCGATCCTACGAGCAGTACTTC. Protein product: CASSGSGSRSYEQYF. This chain connects TRBV9 to TRBJ2-7; 8 bases line up with TRBD2. The CDR3 is 15 residues long. V was clipped by 3 bases and J by 1 base; unmatched bases: 6. Germline V lookup: CDR1 SGDLS, CDR2 YYNGEE.

The gene calls are TRBV3-1 and TRBJ2-1; TRBD2 matches at 12 bases. The ends lost 0 bases at V and 0 bases at J; junction bases unmatched: 9. CDR1 and CDR2 from the germline V gene are LGHDT and YNNKEL (reference sequence). The CDR3 loop spans 20 amino acids. The DNA for the CDR3 is TGTGCCAGCAGCCAAGATCACACTAGCGGGGGGCCTTACTCCTACAATGAGCAGTTCTTC. Its translation: CASSQDHTSGGPYSYNEQFF.

The chain carries TRBV18 and TRBJ2-7; TRBD2 is a possible D gene (5 bases). CDR1 KGHSH and CDR2 LQKENI come from the germline V gene. The V end was cut by 0 bases, the J end by 0 bases, with 9 bases between. The CDR3 runs 15 residues. DNA of the CDR3: TGTGCCAGCTCACCACCCGGGGTCCTCTCCTACGAGCAGTACTTC. This codes for CASSPPGVLSYEQYF.

This chain connects TRBV5-1 to TRBJ2-5; 7 bases are a match to TRBD1. CDR1 and CDR2 (germline): SGHRS, YFSETQ. The V segment lost 3 bases and the J segment 1 base; nucleotides outside the gene matches: 6. The CDR3 is made up of 15 amino acids. CDR3 bases: TGCGCCAGCAGCTGGTGGACAGGAGCCCAAGAGACCCAGTACTTC. Translating it yields CASSWWTGAQETQYF.

This chain connects TRBV7-9 to TRBJ1-4; TRBD1 matches at 11 bases. Trimming removed 5 bases from V and 7 bases from J; junction bases left unmatched: 6. Germline V gives CDR1 SEHNR, CDR2 FQNEAQ (reference sequence). This CDR3 is built from 15 residues. CDR3 in DNA: TGTGCCAGCAGCCCCAGGGACAGGGGGGGTGAAAAACTGTTTTTT. It yields the protein CASSPRDRGGEKLFF.

The chain links TRBV7-9 to TRBJ2-3; 8 nucleotides align to TRBD2. The CDR3 has 16 residues. Trimming took 2 bases from V and 0 from J; bases not matched to a gene: 4. Germline CDR1 reads SEHNR; CDR2 reads FQNEAQ (reference sequence). The CDR3 loop reads CASSLFLAGSTDTQYF. In nucleotides, the CDR3 is TGTGCCAGCAGCTTATTCCTAGCGGGTAGCACAGATACGCAGTATTTT.

V and J are TRBV20-1 and TRBJ2-3; tentatively, D is TRBD2 (6 bases). The V gene's germline CDR1 is DFQATT and CDR2 SNEGSKA (reference sequence). The V end was cut by 0 bases, the J end by 3 bases, with 13 bases between. CDR3 length: 15 amino acids. CDR3 sequence: CSARDLARTTDTQYF. The CDR3 DNA follows: TGCAGTGCTAGAGATCTAGCGAGAACGACAGATACGCAGTATTTT.

V and J are TRBV27 and TRBJ2-1; D call uncertain. Germline CDR1 reads MNHEY; CDR2 reads SMNVEV (reference sequence). This CDR3 has 14 residues. Between the trimmed V and J ends, which lost 8 bases and 8 bases, there was a span of 19 bases. Here the CDR3 reads CASGPPTSADEQFF. DNA for the CDR3: TGTGCCAGCGGCCCCCCCACTTCGGCCGATGAGCAGTTCTTC.

The chain couples TRBV24-1 to TRBJ2-4; TRBD1 aligns across 7 bases. V was clipped by 4 bases and J by 3 bases; unmatched bases: 5. Germline CDR1 and CDR2: KGHDR and SFDVKD. The CDR3 is 15 amino acids. The DNA of the CDR3 is TGTGCCACCAGTGACTCTCGGGACAGCAAAAACATTCAGTACTTC. It codes for CATSDSRDSKNIQYF.

V gene TRBV7-9 combines with J gene TRBJ1-3; 8 bases are a match to TRBD1. This CDR3 is built from 17 residues. The trim removed 3 bases at V and 4 bases at J, leaving 11 bases unmatched. In germline, CDR1 is SEHNR, CDR2 FQNEAQ (reference sequence). CDR3 sequence (DNA): TGTGCCAGCAGCTTGGATTTTTCGACAGGGGTCGGAAACACCATATATTTT. The encoded protein is CASSLDFSTGVGNTIYF.

The CDR3 nucleotides read TGCGCCAGCAGCCACTCCAATAGCGGAGACTACGAGCAGTACTTC. Protein: CASSHSNSGDYEQYF. The chain recombines TRBV4-1 with TRBJ2-7; D might be TRBD2 (6 bases). Germline V gives CDR1 MGHRA, CDR2 YSYEKL. The CDR3 consists of 15 residues. V dropped 3 bases and J dropped 3 bases, with 15 bases sitting between them.

The gene calls are TRBV11-3 and TRBJ1-4, with 8 bases that match TRBD1. V shed 4 bases, J shed 2 bases, and the junction held 6 bases outside the gene matches. The CDR3 runs 16 residues. Germline values: CDR1 SGHNT, CDR2 YENEEA. In DNA, the CDR3 is TGTGCCAGCAGCTACGACAGGGGTGCGACTAATGAAAAACTGTTTTTT. Its translation: CASSYDRGATNEKLFF.